The 24 T cell receptor beta chains reported below all come from one sample, sequenced in a study of vaccination and CD4 T cells after COVID-19. Treatment described: approximately 11-day PBMC culture with coronavirus spike peptide pools or control peptides (ViraFEST assay). These TCRs' antigens remain unknown. Oncomine TCR Beta short-read sequencing was applied to DNA from cultured CD4+ T cells. TCRdb used MiXCR to reprocess the PCR reads, holding one entry per CDR3 protein. The table has just over 20,000 distinct CDR3 sequences, about 51% seen once. The material sequenced was CD4+ T cells from blood, cultured in vitro. The receptors stem from a human donor who had recovered from COVID-19.

CDR3 protein: CASSLRTGLYEQYF. DNA of the CDR3: TGTGCCAGTAGTCTCCGGACAGGGCTGTACGAGCAGTACTTC. The rearrangement links TRBV19 to TRBJ2-7; TRBD1 matches at 8 bases. V trimming: 5 bases; J trimming: 4 bases; junction bases outside the gene matches: 7. CDR3 length: 14 amino acids. The germline V gene encodes CDR1 LNHDA and CDR2 SQIVND (reference sequence).

This chain links TRBV19 with TRBJ1-1, with D perhaps TRBD1 (5 bases). The CDR3 contains 17 residues. CDR1 and CDR2 (germline): LNHDA, SQIVND (reference sequence). Trimming removed 2 bases from V and 5 bases from J, with 21 bases in between. CDR3 nucleotides: TGTGCCAGTAGTATAAGTCAGAGGGACTGGGTTAGTACTGAAGCTTTCTTT. Translated: CASSISQRDWVSTEAFF. Full variable domain (missing parts from reference TRBV19 and TRBJ1-1): DGGITQSPKYLFRKEGQNVTLSCEQNLNHDAMYWYRQDPGQGLRLIYYSQIVNDFQKGDIAEGYSVSREKKESFPLTVTSAQKNPTAFYLCASSISQRDWVSTEAFFGQGTRLTVV.

This clonotype showed up just a few times. The chain carries TRBV20-1 and TRBJ1-1; weak D call: TRBD1 (5 bases). Deletions cut 1 base from V and 5 bases from J, with 8 bases between. The length of the CDR3 is 12 residues. Looked up from germline, CDR1 is DFQATT and CDR2 is SNEGSKA (reference sequence). The CDR3 is CSARAGGTEAFF. The CDR3, as DNA: TGCAGTGCTAGAGCGGGGGGGACTGAAGCTTTCTTT.

V is TRBV10-3 and J is TRBJ2-1, with 14 bases fitting TRBD2. V dropped 3 bases and J dropped 7; count of bases not matched to a gene: 8. Germline-derived CDR1 and CDR2 are ENHRY and SYGVKD. The CDR3 is made up of 17 amino acids. CDR3 residues: CAISELRTSGRKNEQFF. Here the CDR3 DNA reads TGTGCCATCAGTGAACTACGGACTAGCGGGAGGAAGAATGAGCAGTTCTTC.

V and J are TRBV4-1 and TRBJ2-7; D remains ambiguous. V lost 5 bases, J lost 1 base, and 18 bases lay in between. Germline V gene lookup returns CDR1 MGHRA and CDR2 YSYEKL. This CDR3 has 16 residues. The CDR3 here is CASSSSPQRVSYEQYF. The CDR3 nucleotides read TGCGCCAGCAGCTCATCCCCGCAGCGTGTATCCTACGAGCAGTACTTC.

The gene calls are TRBV5-4 and TRBJ2-1; TRBD1 aligns across 11 bases. V was pared by 3 bases and J by 3 bases, with 2 bases of the junction left unmatched. In germline, CDR1 is SGHNT, CDR2 YYREEE (reference sequence). This CDR3 region has 15 residues. This CDR3 reads CASSWGTGGYNEQFF. CDR3 in DNA: TGTGCCAGCAGCTGGGGGACAGGGGGCTACAATGAGCAGTTCTTC.

The table lists this clonotype with a few counts. The rearrangement links TRBV19 to TRBJ1-5; TRBD1 might be the D (6 bases). The CDR3 spans 16 residues. Trimming shortened V by 0 bases and J by 6 bases, and 15 bases separated the two germline ends. Germline CDR1 LNHDA, CDR2 SQIVND (reference sequence). The CDR3 region has the DNA TGTGCCAGTAGTATAGATCTGGAGGGGGGTATTCAGCCCCAGCATTTT. Translated, it gives CASSIDLEGGIQPQHF.

This rearrangement joins TRBV10-3 to TRBJ2-1, with D possibly matching TRBD2 (6 bases). Trimming left V 0 bases short and J 7 bases short, with 22 bases between. Looked up from germline, CDR1 is ENHRY and CDR2 is SYGVKD. CDR3 size: 18 residues. The CDR3 region is CAISESTVGLLVTNEQFF. The CDR3 DNA reads as TGTGCCATCAGTGAGTCGACCGTCGGACTACTAGTTACGAATGAGCAGTTCTTC.

This clonotype occurred a few times. The rearrangement joins TRBV20-1 to TRBJ2-1; 9 bases map to TRBD2. V was clipped by 0 bases and J by 10 bases; unmatched bases: 10. Germline lookup yields CDR1 DFQATT and CDR2 SNEGSKA (reference sequence). The CDR3 runs 15 residues. CDR3 DNA sequence: TGCAGTGCTAGAGATCTGGGCGGGGGGGCAGAAGAGCAGTTCTTC. Protein: CSARDLGGGAEEQFF.

This clonotype was recorded only once. The chain combines TRBV19 with TRBJ1-5; maybe TRBD1 (5 bases). V lost 8 bases and J lost 2, with 25 bases in between. The germline V gene has CDR1 LNHDA and CDR2 SQIVND (reference sequence). The CDR3 covers 18 residues. CDR3 amino acids: CASEKGFGRGGGNQPQHF. The CDR3 coding sequence is TGTGCCAGTGAAAAAGGATTCGGGAGGGGTGGGGGCAATCAGCCCCAGCATTTT.

V gene TRBV4-1 combines with J gene TRBJ2-2; 11 bases map to TRBD1. Trimming removed 1 base from V and 4 bases from J; junction bases left unmatched: 5. Looked up from germline, CDR1 is MGHRA and CDR2 is YSYEKL. The CDR3 is made up of 17 amino acids. The DNA of the CDR3 is TGCGCCAGCAGCCAAGTGCCCGGGACAGGGGGCACCGGGGAGCTGTTTTTT. It codes for CASSQVPGTGGTGELFF.

This sequence joins TRBV6-1 and TRBJ1-5, with 9 bases lining up with TRBD1. V lost 6 bases, J lost 11 bases, and 8 bases stayed unmatched. Germline CDR1 MNHNS, CDR2 SASEGT. The CDR3 totals 13 residues. CDR3 DNA: TGTGCCAGCAGCCCGGACAGGGGCTGGTCCCAGCATTTT. Translated, it gives CASSPDRGWSQHF.

The CDR3 loop reads CASSLGGGGGAPKGFF. The DNA of the CDR3 is TGTGCCAGCAGCTTAGGGGGAGGGGGCGGAGCACCCAAGGGTTTCTTT. The genes are TRBV7-2 and TRBJ1-1, with TRBD1 matching 7 bases. With 1 base clipped from V and 13 bases from J, the junction kept 18 bases outside the gene matches. CDR3 length: 16 residues. Germline lookup yields CDR1 SGHTA and CDR2 FQGNSA.

The genes are TRBV12-3 or TRBV12-4 and TRBJ2-4, with D maybe TRBD1 (6 bases). The CDR3 is 15 residues long. Between the trimmed V and J ends, which lost 3 bases and 0 bases, there was a span of 9 bases. CDR3 loop: CASSFGQLAKNIQYF. The CDR3 DNA reads TGTGCCAGCAGTTTTGGACAGCTAGCCAAAAACATTCAGTACTTC.

V usage is TRBV28 and J usage is TRBJ1-1; possibly TRBD1 for D (6 bases). This CDR3 region has 13 residues. Trimming took off 7 bases at V and 11 bases at J, with 20 bases between the two ends. CDR1 MDHEN and CDR2 SYDVKM come from the germline V gene. The CDR3 sequence: CASNRDITGRAFF. The DNA for the CDR3 is TGTGCCAGCAACCGGGACATAACGGGTCGGGCTTTCTTT.

The rearrangement joins TRBV6-1 to TRBJ2-5; TRBD1 matches 7 bases. Germline lookup yields CDR1 MNHNS and CDR2 SASEGT. This CDR3 contains 14 residues. V lost 6 bases to trimming and J lost 1 base; unmatched junction nucleotides: 5. In DNA, the CDR3 is TGTGCCAGCAGCCATGGGACAGCCCAAGAGACCCAGTACTTC. It is translated as CASSHGTAQETQYF.

The chain recombines TRBV6-5 with TRBJ1-2; D gene ambiguous. The CDR3 extends over 13 amino acids. CDR1 is MNHEY, CDR2 SVGAGI, per germline. Deletions cut 0 bases from V and 4 bases from J, with 6 bases between. The CDR3 loop is CASSYSGSYGYTF. DNA of the CDR3: TGTGCCAGCAGTTACTCCGGCAGCTATGGCTACACCTTC.

A single count supports this clonotype. V gene TRBV14 combines with J gene TRBJ2-5; maybe TRBD2 (7 bases). CDR3 length: 18 residues. V gave up 0 bases and J gave up 0 bases, with 17 bases separating them. Germline CDR1 and CDR2: SGHDN and FVKESK. CDR3 in amino acids: CASSQDGAGARYQETQYF. The CDR3 coding sequence is TGTGCCAGCAGCCAAGATGGGGCGGGGGCCCGCTACCAAGAGACCCAGTACTTC.

The rearrangement uses TRBV20-1 and TRBJ2-7; TRBD1 might be the D (6 bases). Germline V gene data show CDR1 as DFQATT and CDR2 as SNEGSKA (reference sequence). The CDR3 contains 14 residues. V was cut by 3 bases and J by 1 base, with 13 bases left in between. The CDR3 sequence is CSARGAAISYEQYF. CDR3 DNA sequence: TGCAGTGCTAGGGGGGCAGCAATTTCCTACGAGCAGTACTTC.

CDR3 amino acids: CASYPFSGRAGELFF. Here the CDR3 DNA reads TGTGCCAGCTATCCCTTTAGCGGGAGGGCCGGGGAGCTGTTTTTT. The rearrangement uses TRBV7-6 and TRBJ2-2; 11 bases fit TRBD2. There are 15 residues in the CDR3. Germline-derived CDR1 and CDR2 are SGHVS and FNYEAQ. J lost 6 bases, V lost 8 bases, and 8 bases had no gene match.

This clonotype was recorded a few times. The chain carries TRBV7-2 and TRBJ1-6; D unresolved. Germline V CDR1 and CDR2: SGHTA, FQGNSA. The CDR3 is made up of 13 amino acids. With 5 bases removed from V and 6 bases from J, the gap between germline ends came to 8 bases. The CDR3 loop reads CASSLSSNSPLHF. CDR3 nucleotides: TGTGCCAGCAGCCTGTCTAGTAATTCACCCCTCCACTTT.

This clonotype showed up just once. This chain uses TRBV11-3 with TRBJ2-7, with D possibly being TRBD1 (5 bases). V was pared by 0 bases and J by 10 bases, with 13 bases between. CDR1 and CDR2 from the germline V gene are SGHNT and YENEEA. The CDR3 has 13 amino acids. DNA for the CDR3: TGTGCCAGCAGCTTAGAAGACAGAGAGTCCCAGTACTTC. It is translated as CASSLEDRESQYF.

The gene calls are TRBV28 and TRBJ1-2, with a weak D call TRBD1 (5 bases). CDR1 and CDR2 from the germline V gene are MDHEN and SYDVKM. V gave up 5 bases and J gave up 5 bases, with 21 bases separating them. This CDR3 spans 16 amino acids. CDR3 nucleotides: TGTGCCAGCAGTCACCTGGGGGGGATTCTTCGGTATGGCTACACCTTC. Protein sequence: CASSHLGGILRYGYTF.

This clonotype showed up just a few times. This chain connects TRBV5-6 to TRBJ1-1; D remains unclear. This CDR3 has 15 residues. Trimming stripped 4 bases from V and 3 bases from J, with 16 bases between. Germline V gene lookup returns CDR1 SGHDT and CDR2 YYEEEE. Here the CDR3 reads CASSPLGGIDTEAFF. The CDR3 DNA sequence: TGTGCCAGCAGCCCCCTGGGAGGGATAGACACTGAAGCTTTCTTT.